This entry lists 10 T cell receptor beta chains sequenced from one sample in a study of blood T cell repertoires in COVID-19. Profiling relied on immunoSEQ multiplex PCR, and the TCRdb table lists in-frame clones only, not all of them. In the table there are about 220,000 clones, 80% to 90% of which are singletons. Sequenced input: PBMCs or T cells enriched from blood (not recorded which). All receptors come from a woman aged 18-29 years in a cohort exposed to, infected with or recovered from COVID-19 (not recorded which).

The chain employs TRBV7-6 and TRBJ1-4; D not resolved. The CDR3 spans 13 residues. Trimming pared 2 bases from V and 5 bases from J, leaving 6 bases between. Looked up from germline, CDR1 is SGHVS and CDR2 is FNYEAQ. CDR3 nucleotides: TGTGCCAGCAGCTTATGGCAGAATGAAAAACTGTTTTTT. This encodes CASSLWQNEKLFF.

The chain joins TRBV19 to TRBJ2-3; TRBD2 aligns across 9 bases. This CDR3 comprises 13 residues. J lost 10 bases, V lost 5 bases, and 7 bases had no gene match. Germline assignment: CDR1 LNHDA and CDR2 SQIVND (reference sequence). CDR3 DNA: TGTGCCAGTAGTGTGGCGGGGGGGCTTCCGCAGTATTTT. This sequence encodes CASSVAGGLPQYF.

This clone appeared a few times. The rearrangement joins TRBV6-1 to TRBJ1-6; D gene ambiguous. CDR3 size: 17 residues. Germline loops: CDR1 MNHNS, CDR2 SASEGT. V lost 2 bases and J 0 bases, leaving 11 bases between the germline ends. DNA of the CDR3: TGTGCCAGCAGTGAAATAGTACCTAGCTCCTATAATTCACCCCTCCACTTT. It encodes CASSEIVPSSYNSPLHF.

The rearrangement uses TRBV20-1 and TRBJ2-1; D remains unclear. This CDR3 contains 11 residues. The V end was cut by 6 bases, the J end by 8 bases, with 11 bases between. CDR1 and CDR2 (germline): DFQATT, SNEGSKA (reference sequence). The CDR3 DNA reads as TGCAGTGCAGAAAGAGGCGATGAGCAGTTCTTC. This codes for CSAERGDEQFF.

This chain connects TRBV4-1 to TRBJ2-5; 10 positions match TRBD2. This CDR3 is 17 amino acids long. V trimming: 1 base; J trimming: 5 bases; junction bases outside the gene matches: 10. CDR1 MGHRA and CDR2 YSYEKL come from the germline V gene. The CDR3 region has the DNA TGCGCCAGCAGCCAAGCCTTCCAGCTAGCGGGAGAGGAGACCCAGTACTTC. Residues: CASSQAFQLAGEETQYF.

V and J are TRBV7-3 and TRBJ2-1; 7 bases fit TRBD2. With 5 bases clipped from V and 2 bases from J, the junction kept 15 bases outside the gene matches. The CDR3 runs 18 residues. Looked up from germline, CDR1 is SGHTA and CDR2 is FQGTGA. The CDR3 loop reads CASSPTPTSSLTYNEQFF. The CDR3 DNA sequence: TGTGCCAGCAGCCCTACACCGACTAGCTCCCTGACCTACAATGAGCAGTTCTTC.

The rearrangement joins TRBV19 to TRBJ2-7; 12 nucleotides line up with TRBD2. The V gene's germline CDR1 is LNHDA and CDR2 SQIVND (reference sequence). V was pared by 3 bases and J by 3 bases, with 6 bases of the junction left unmatched. The CDR3 extends over 16 amino acids. DNA of the CDR3: TGTGCCAGTAGTATTACAACTAGCGGGGGGAGCTACGAGCAGTACTTC. The encoded protein is CASSITTSGGSYEQYF.

This rearrangement joins TRBV15 to TRBJ1-4, with 11 bases identical to TRBD1. There are 16 residues in the CDR3. J was trimmed by 3 bases and V by 3 bases; bases with no gene match: 3. CDR1 and CDR2 from the germline V gene are LNHNV and YYDKDF (reference sequence). The CDR3 sequence: CATSRGQGGSNEKLFF. The CDR3 bases are TGTGCCACCAGCAGGGGACAGGGGGGATCTAATGAAAAACTGTTTTTT. The full variable domain, rest sourced from reference TRBV15 and TRBJ1-4, is DAMVIQNPRYQVTQFGKPVTLSCSQTLNHNVMYWYQQKSSQAPKLLFHYYDKDFNNEADTPDNFQSRRPNTSFCFLDIRSPGLGDTAMYLCATSRGQGGSNEKLFFGSGTQLSVL.

DNA for the CDR3: TGTGCCAGCAGTCGAACCGGGACAGGGGCCAAAAAGACTGGAAACACCATATATTTT. Translated, it gives CASSRTGTGAKKTGNTIYF. V usage is TRBV14 and J usage is TRBJ1-3, with 10 bases lining up with TRBD1. This CDR3 spans 19 amino acids. Trimming removed 6 bases from V and 2 bases from J; junction bases left unmatched: 16. Germline CDR1 SGHDN, CDR2 FVKESK.

This CDR3 is CASSTDGQGENIQYF. The CDR3 coding sequence is TGTGCCAGTAGTACCGACGGACAGGGGGAAAACATTCAGTACTTC. The rearrangement uses TRBV19 and TRBJ2-4; 10 nucleotides agree with TRBD1. CDR3 length equals 15 residues. V trimming: 4 bases; J trimming: 5 bases; junction bases outside the gene matches: 5. Germline CDR1 and CDR2: LNHDA and SQIVND (reference sequence). The whole variable domain, remainder taken from reference TRBV19 and TRBJ2-4, is DGGITQSPKYLFRKEGQNVTLSCEQNLNHDAMYWYRQDPGQGLRLIYYSQIVNDFQKGDIAEGYSVSREKKESFPLTVTSAQKNPTAFYLCASSTDGQGENIQYFGAGTRLSVL.